Each of the 24 T cell receptor beta chains below was sequenced from the same sample in a study of T cells in Graves' hyperthyroidism and ophthalmopathy. Researchers amplified the TCR beta CDR3 regions from RNA transcripts. With the HTBI primer set, the TCR CDR3 went through a first round of RT-PCR. A single record per CDR3 protein comes from TCRdb applying MiXCR to the multiplex PCR reads. The sample carries under 300,000 distinct CDR3 sequences, roughly 13% recorded once. Material: blood. Receptors originate from a woman in her forties with Graves' hyperthyroidism.

In its sample, this clonotype was seen many times. The J gene is TRBJ1-1, the V gene TRBV24-1; D is possibly TRBD1 (5 bases). The CDR3 runs 12 residues. Germline CDR1 and CDR2: KGHDR and SFDVKD. Trimming took 2 bases from V and 9 from J, leaving 9 bases between them. The CDR3 bases are TGTGCCACCAGTGATTCTGACAGAAAAGCTTTCTTT. Protein: CATSDSDRKAFF.

Concerning this clonotype itself: This may be a read error: a much more frequent sequence differs by one nucleotide. No conserved phenylalanine or tryptophan ends this CDR3, so it is likely a read error. V and J are TRBV25-1 and TRBJ2-5; the D gene could be TRBD1 or TRBD2 (6 bases each). Germline V gene sequence: CDR1 MGHDK, CDR2 SYGVNS. This CDR3 is 14 amino acids long. V was cut by 2 bases and J by 4 bases, with 11 bases left in between. The CDR3 loop reads CASSEQGRSETQYS. CDR3 DNA sequence: TGTGCCAGCAGTGAACAGGGGAGGTCAGAGACCCAGTACTCC.

The rearrangement joins TRBV27 to TRBJ2-1; D gene unclear. From germline, CDR1 is MNHEY and CDR2 SMNVEV (reference sequence). V was cut by 5 bases and J by 12 bases, with 14 bases left in between. There are 12 residues in the CDR3. The CDR3 region is CASSSRALGQFF. DNA of the CDR3: TGTGCCAGCAGTAGCCGGGCATTGGGGCAGTTCTTC.

The table lists this clonotype with many counts. The V and J genes are TRBV15 and TRBJ2-5, with 7 bases fitting TRBD2. This CDR3 contains 15 residues. Germline CDR1 reads LNHNV; CDR2 reads YYDKDF (reference sequence). V shed 0 bases, J shed 5 bases, and the junction held 6 bases outside the gene matches. The DNA for the CDR3 is TGTGCCACCAGCAGAGATGGTGGGGGGGGGGAGACCCAGTACTTC. Residues: CATSRDGGGGETQYF.

This clonotype was seen many times. The rearrangement links TRBV7-3 to TRBJ2-2; D gene ambiguous. Germline V gene lookup returns CDR1 SGHTA and CDR2 FQGTGA. The CDR3 extends over 13 amino acids. With 5 bases removed from V and 4 bases from J, the gap between germline ends came to 8 bases. This chain's CDR3 is CASSMTRTGELFF. DNA for the CDR3: TGTGCCAGCAGCATGACTCGCACCGGGGAGCTGTTTTTT.

This chain uses TRBV5-1 with TRBJ2-5, with a tentative D call TRBD2 (6 bases). V lost 0 bases and J lost 2, with 17 bases in between. In germline, CDR1 is SGHRS, CDR2 YFSETQ. The CDR3 is 17 residues long. In DNA, the CDR3 is TGCGCCAGCAGCTTGGCCTTGGGTAGCGGAGCTCAAGAGACCCAGTACTTC. This gives the protein CASSLALGSGAQETQYF.

This chain joins TRBV20-1 and TRBJ2-1, with TRBD2 as a possible D gene (5 bases). The CDR3 covers 17 residues. Germline CDR1 is DFQATT and CDR2 is SNEGSKA (reference sequence). Trimming removed 6 bases at V and 5 bases at J, with 26 bases between. The CDR3 protein is CSALQPGGGLINNEQFF. CDR3 coding DNA: TGCAGTGCCTTACAGCCGGGCGGAGGCCTAATCAACAATGAGCAGTTCTTC.

This clonotype was observed a few times. The CDR3, as DNA: TGTGCCAGCAGCCCGGGAAGGCGGCCAGGGGATACGCAGTATTTT. The encoded protein is CASSPGRRPGDTQYF. V is TRBV7-2 and J is TRBJ2-3; the D call may be TRBD1 or TRBD2 (5 bases each). Germline V gene lookup returns CDR1 SGHTA and CDR2 FQGNSA. Trimming took off 5 bases at V and 6 bases at J, with 18 bases between the two ends. The CDR3 consists of 15 residues.

This clonotype was observed a handful of times. The chain couples TRBV14 to TRBJ1-1; D might be TRBD1 (5 bases). The germline V gene encodes CDR1 SGHDN and CDR2 FVKESK. The V end lost 4 bases, the J end lost 12 bases, and 15 bases lay between the germline ends. This CDR3 is 12 amino acids long. The CDR3 here is CASSPYGASPFF. CDR3 sequence (DNA): TGTGCCAGCAGCCCCTATGGGGCTAGCCCTTTCTTT.

V usage is TRBV12-3 or TRBV12-4 and J usage is TRBJ2-1, with 7 positions matching TRBD2. Trimming at V came to 1 base and at J to 5 bases, leaving 11 bases not matched to a gene. The CDR3 has 17 amino acids. Here the CDR3 DNA reads TGTGCCAGCAGTTTAGGTGTTCAGAGCGGGGTTAACAATGAGCAGTTCTTC. Translation gives CASSLGVQSGVNNEQFF.

The J gene is TRBJ2-1, the V gene TRBV19; tentatively, D is TRBD1 or TRBD2 (7 bases each). The germline V gene encodes CDR1 LNHDA and CDR2 SQIVND (reference sequence). V lost 6 bases and J lost 6, with 18 bases in between. CDR3 length: 15 residues. The CDR3 is CASSRGRAISNEQFF. In nucleotides, the CDR3 is TGTGCCAGTAGCAGGGGGAGGGCTATAAGCAATGAGCAGTTCTTC.

Many counts were recorded for this clonotype. The chain uses TRBV7-2 and TRBJ2-1; D perhaps matches TRBD2 (6 bases). From germline, CDR1 is SGHTA and CDR2 FQGNSA. CDR3 length: 15 amino acids. Trimming shortened V by 4 bases and J by 2 bases, and 12 bases separated the two germline ends. The chain's CDR3 is CASSWLAEAYNEQFF. The CDR3 nucleotides read TGTGCCAGCAGCTGGTTAGCGGAGGCCTACAATGAGCAGTTCTTC.

This clonotype occurred many times. V is TRBV10-3 and J is TRBJ2-3, with 8 bases lining up with TRBD1. The CDR3 extends over 17 amino acids. V was clipped by 6 bases and J by 1 base; unmatched bases: 12. CDR1 ENHRY and CDR2 SYGVKD come from the germline V gene. The CDR3 is CAIRAGTGKEGTDTQYF. The CDR3 region has the DNA TGTGCCATCAGGGCCGGGACAGGTAAAGAGGGCACAGATACGCAGTATTTT.

This clonotype appeared once. This may come from a read error, since a much larger clone is one base off. The final CDR3 position lacks the conserved phenylalanine or tryptophan, pointing to a likely read error. V usage is TRBV5-5 and J usage is TRBJ2-1, with 7 bases identical to TRBD2. Germline lookup yields CDR1 SGHKS and CDR2 YYEKEE (reference sequence). This CDR3 is 15 amino acids long. J was trimmed by 4 bases and V by 4 bases; bases with no gene match: 8. CDR3 in amino acids: CASSTLAANYNEQFS. The DNA of the CDR3 is TGTGCCAGCAGCACTCTAGCGGCGAATTACAATGAGCAGTTCTCC.

Ten or more counts support this clonotype. This chain links TRBV5-5 with TRBJ1-5; tentative D call: TRBD1 (5 bases). CDR3 length equals 14 residues. Deletions cut 7 bases from V and 0 bases from J, with 11 bases between. CDR1 and CDR2 (germline): SGHKS, YYEKEE (reference sequence). Here the CDR3 reads CASDSHGSNQPQHF. Here the CDR3 DNA reads TGTGCCAGCGACAGCCACGGTAGCAATCAGCCCCAGCATTTT.

This clonotype was counted between two and nine times. The rearrangement uses TRBV7-6 and TRBJ1-5; D is unresolved. The CDR3 extends over 15 amino acids. Trimming removed 5 bases from V and 0 bases from J, with 11 bases in between. Germline lookup yields CDR1 SGHVS and CDR2 FNYEAQ. The CDR3 DNA follows: TGTGCCAGCAGCCCGGACTCGGATAGCAATCAGCCCCAGCATTTT. The encoded protein is CASSPDSDSNQPQHF.

This clonotype was observed many times. The chain couples TRBV24-1 to TRBJ2-2; 11 bases are a match to TRBD1. V trimming: 2 bases; J trimming: 5 bases; junction bases outside the gene matches: 3. Per germline, CDR1 KGHDR and CDR2 SFDVKD. This CDR3 region has 16 residues. The CDR3 spells CATSDSDRGRTGELFF. CDR3 bases: TGTGCCACCAGTGATTCGGACAGGGGGCGTACCGGGGAGCTGTTTTTT.

This clonotype was seen repeatedly, ten times or more. The chain has TRBV7-9 and TRBJ2-5; either TRBD1 or TRBD2 may supply D (5 bases each). Germline assignment: CDR1 SEHNR and CDR2 FQNEAQ (reference sequence). CDR3 size: 16 residues. Trimming took 5 bases from V and 2 from J, leaving 18 bases between them. CDR3: CASSRTFEGMQETQYF. In nucleotides, the CDR3 is TGTGCCAGCAGCCGCACATTCGAGGGGATGCAAGAGACCCAGTACTTC.

This clonotype was counted at least ten times. The chain recombines TRBV6-5 with TRBJ2-5, with 7 bases that match TRBD1. The CDR3 sequence is 14 residues long. Germline V CDR1 and CDR2: MNHEY, SVGAGI. Losses at the gene ends were 0 bases for V and 6 bases for J; bases not matched to a gene: 4. The chain's CDR3 is CASSYSGGAKTQYF. Written as DNA, the CDR3 is TGTGCCAGCAGTTACTCAGGGGGCGCGAAGACCCAGTACTTC.

This clonotype was picked up a small number of times. The junction departs from germline at one end; a sequencing error may be responsible. This chain uses TRBV7-9 with TRBJ2-5; 12 nucleotides match TRBD2. From germline, CDR1 is SEHNR and CDR2 FQNEAQ (reference sequence). The CDR3 covers 15 residues. In DNA, the CDR3 is TGTGCCAGCAGCGATGGACTAGCGGGACAAGGGACCCAGTACTTC. Its translation is CASSDGLAGQGTQYF.

This clonotype occurred a few times. CDR3 nucleotides: TGCAGCGTATCATCTAGCGGGAATTGGGCAGATACGCAGTATTTT. It translates to CSVSSSGNWADTQYF. The chain has TRBV29-1 and TRBJ2-3; 9 positions agree with TRBD2. Trimming at V came to 6 bases and at J to 4 bases, leaving 11 bases not matched to a gene. This CDR3 spans 15 amino acids. Germline V gene lookup returns CDR1 SQVTM and CDR2 ANQGSEA.

In this sample, this clonotype turned up a few times. The V call is TRBV2, the J call TRBJ1-6; maybe TRBD1 (6 bases). The CDR3 spans 15 residues. Germline loops: CDR1 SNHLY, CDR2 FYNNEI. V gave up 6 bases and J gave up 9 bases, with 18 bases separating them. This CDR3 is CASRPRTDSSSPLHF. DNA for the CDR3: TGTGCCAGCAGACCACGGACAGACTCTTCTTCACCCCTCCACTTT.

Worth noting for this clonotype: A much larger clone differs by one base, so this may be a read error. The J gene is TRBJ2-1, the V gene TRBV5-1; D possibly corresponds to TRBD2 (5 bases). Per germline, CDR1 SGHRS and CDR2 YFSETQ. V lost 4 bases, J lost 6 bases, and 14 bases lay in between. CDR3 length: 14 amino acids. CDR3 nucleotide sequence: TGCGCCAGCAGCCGGGGTAGGGCCACCAATGAGCAGTTCTTC. Protein product: CASSRGRATNEQFF.

This clonotype turned up a few times. The V gene is TRBV18, the J gene TRBJ1-1, with D maybe TRBD1 (6 bases). Per germline, CDR1 KGHSH and CDR2 LQKENI. The V and J ends lost 2 bases and 0 bases respectively, with 10 bases between them. The CDR3 sequence is 15 residues long. The CDR3 DNA is TGTGCCAGCTCACCAAAAGGGGGGTTGAACACTGAAGCTTTCTTT. It specifies CASSPKGGLNTEAFF.